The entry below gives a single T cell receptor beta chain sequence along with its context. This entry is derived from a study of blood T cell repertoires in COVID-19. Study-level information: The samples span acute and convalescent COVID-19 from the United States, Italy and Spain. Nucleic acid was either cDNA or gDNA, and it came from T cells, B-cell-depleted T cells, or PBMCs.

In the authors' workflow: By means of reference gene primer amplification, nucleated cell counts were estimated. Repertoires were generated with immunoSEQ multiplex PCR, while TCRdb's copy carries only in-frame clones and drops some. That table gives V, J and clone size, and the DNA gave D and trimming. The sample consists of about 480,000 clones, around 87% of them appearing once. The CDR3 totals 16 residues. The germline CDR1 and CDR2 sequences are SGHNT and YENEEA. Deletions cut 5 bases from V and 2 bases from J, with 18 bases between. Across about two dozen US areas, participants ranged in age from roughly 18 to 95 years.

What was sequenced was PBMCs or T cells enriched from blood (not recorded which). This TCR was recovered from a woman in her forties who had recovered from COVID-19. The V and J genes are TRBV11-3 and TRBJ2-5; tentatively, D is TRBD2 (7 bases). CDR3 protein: CASSLGGGHSQETQYF. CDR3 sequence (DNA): TGTGCCAGCAGCCTGGGAGGGGGGCACTCACAAGAGACCCAGTACTTC.